This T cell receptor beta chain is from a study of blood T cell repertoires in COVID-19. Data came from immunoSEQ multiplex PCR; TCRdb stores just in-frame clones and leaves some out. The repertoire consists of fewer than 250,000 clones, with more than 75% occurring once and the leading ten covering 5.5% to 6%. CDR3 size: 15 residues. Unmatched junction bases numbered 10, after V lost 5 bases and J lost 6 bases. Germline V CDR1 and CDR2: MRHNA, SNTAGT. Source material: peripheral blood. The clonotype originates from a woman older than 75 with COVID-19, enrolled during active disease. The rearrangement joins TRBV6-4 to TRBJ2-3; the match to TRBD2 covers 8 bases. The CDR3 DNA is TGTGCCAGCAGTCGTGACGGGGGGGCAGGGGATACGCAGTATTTT. As protein: CASSRDGGAGDTQYF.